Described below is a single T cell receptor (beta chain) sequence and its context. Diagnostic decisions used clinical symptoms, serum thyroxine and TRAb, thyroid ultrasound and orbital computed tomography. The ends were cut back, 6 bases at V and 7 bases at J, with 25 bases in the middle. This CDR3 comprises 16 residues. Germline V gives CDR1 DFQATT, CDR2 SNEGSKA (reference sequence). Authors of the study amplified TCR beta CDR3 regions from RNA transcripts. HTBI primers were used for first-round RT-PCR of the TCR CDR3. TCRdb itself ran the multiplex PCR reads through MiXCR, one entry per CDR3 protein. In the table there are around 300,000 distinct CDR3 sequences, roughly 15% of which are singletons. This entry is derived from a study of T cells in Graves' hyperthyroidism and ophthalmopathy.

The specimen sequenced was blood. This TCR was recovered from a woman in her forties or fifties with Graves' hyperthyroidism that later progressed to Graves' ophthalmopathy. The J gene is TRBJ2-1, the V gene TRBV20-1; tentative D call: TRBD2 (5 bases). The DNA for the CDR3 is TGCAGTGCCAAACAACTAGGACGCTTGATCGGGAATGAGCAGTTCTTC. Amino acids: CSAKQLGRLIGNEQFF.